One and the same sample provided the 23 T cell receptor beta chains below, sequenced in a study of cytomegalovirus exposure and HLA in healthy donors. PCR employed 60 Vbeta and 13 Jbeta primers. Some clones are missing from TCRdb's copy, which holds only in-frame ones; the method was immunoSEQ multiplex PCR. The repertoire has roughly 250,000 clones, more than 55% of them found once; the top ten carry around 2%. Sequenced sample: PBMCs. These receptors were collected from a female donor in good health and CMV-seronegative.

The chain recombines TRBV13 with TRBJ2-1; tentative D call: TRBD2 (7 bases). Between the trimmed V and J ends, which lost 4 bases and 10 bases, there was a span of 29 bases. CDR1 is PRHDT, CDR2 FYEKMQ, per germline (reference sequence). The CDR3 spans 18 residues. The CDR3 sequence: CASSWGRGGLADGGEQFF. CDR3 nucleotides: TGTGCCAGCAGCTGGGGACGAGGGGGGCTAGCGGATGGGGGAGAGCAGTTCTTC.

This clone came up a few times. The V and J genes are TRBV5-6 and TRBJ2-1; 16 bases are shared with TRBD2. V lost 3 bases to trimming and J lost 10 bases; unmatched junction nucleotides: 4. The length of the CDR3 is 15 residues. Germline V gene sequence: CDR1 SGHDT, CDR2 YYEEEE. The CDR3 protein is CASSWGLAGGVEQFF. CDR3 DNA sequence: TGTGCCAGCAGCTGGGGACTAGCGGGAGGGGTGGAGCAGTTCTTC. Combining the CDR3 with reference TRBV5-6 and TRBJ2-1 gives the whole variable domain DAGVTQSPTHLIKTRGQQVTLRCSPKSGHDTVSWYQQALGQGPQFIFQYYEEEERQRGNFPDRFSGHQFPNYSSELNVNALLLGDSALYLCASSWGLAGGVEQFFGPGTRLTVL.

This clone came up a few times. The CDR3 DNA reads as TGTGCCAGCAGCTTAGTCTCCCTAAGTCCCGAGCAGTTCTTC. Translating gives CASSLVSLSPEQFF. The J gene is TRBJ2-1, the V gene TRBV11-2, with D unclear. The CDR3 extends over 14 amino acids. V was cut by 1 base and J by 10 bases, with 14 bases left in between. The germline V gene encodes CDR1 SGHAT and CDR2 FQNNGV. The variable domain in full, with the rest retrieved from reference TRBV11-2 and TRBJ2-1, is EAGVAQSPRYKIIEKRQSVAFWCNPISGHATLYWYQQILGQGPKLLIQFQNNGVVDDSQLPKDRFSAERLKGVDSTLKIQPAKLEDSAVYLCASSLVSLSPEQFFGPGTRLTVL.

The chain joins TRBV15 to TRBJ2-5, with D tentatively TRBD1 (6 bases). V was shortened by 0 bases and J by 2 bases, with 13 bases between the two germline ends. This CDR3 has 16 residues. Germline values: CDR1 LNHNV, CDR2 YYDKDF (reference sequence). For the CDR3, the DNA is TGTGCCACCAGCAGAGATCCAGGGGAGAGACAAGAGACCCAGTACTTC. Residues: CATSRDPGERQETQYF.

The rearrangement joins TRBV14 to TRBJ2-1, with 7 bases that match TRBD1. Per the germline V gene, CDR1 is SGHDN and CDR2 is FVKESK. This CDR3 has 13 residues. V shed 4 bases and J 4 bases; nucleotides not matched to a gene: 1. This CDR3 is CASSPGQYNEQFF. The CDR3 region has the DNA TGTGCCAGCAGCCCGGGACAGTACAATGAGCAGTTCTTC.

The genes are TRBV29-1 and TRBJ2-3; D gene unclear. Per the germline V gene, CDR1 is SQVTM and CDR2 is ANQGSEA. The CDR3 is made up of 11 amino acids. Trimming took 6 bases from V and 6 from J, leaving 10 bases between them. The CDR3 nucleotides read TGCAGCGTCCTTGTTTCCGATACGCAGTATTTT. This gives the protein CSVLVSDTQYF.

This clone was counted once. The V gene is TRBV5-1, the J gene TRBJ1-3; 7 bases are shared with TRBD1. Germline assignment: CDR1 SGHRS and CDR2 YFSETQ. CDR3 size: 13 residues. V lost 0 bases to trimming and J lost 14 bases; unmatched junction nucleotides: 8. CDR3 protein: CASSLGGTVGLYF. CDR3 DNA: TGCGCCAGCAGCTTGGGCGGGACAGTTGGTTTATATTTT.

The rearrangement links TRBV7-9 to TRBJ1-1; D call uncertain. Germline CDR1 and CDR2: SEHNR and FQNEAQ (reference sequence). This CDR3 has 10 amino acids. The CDR3 DNA reads as TGTTCCATTATGAACACTGAAGCTTTCTTT. Translated: CSIMNTEAFF.

The chain uses TRBV28 and TRBJ2-1; weak D call: TRBD2 (5 bases). The germline CDR1 and CDR2 sequences are MDHEN and SYDVKM. V lost 5 bases and J lost 15, with 17 bases in between. The length of the CDR3 is 12 residues. The CDR3 loop is CASSTLAKRRFF. CDR3 sequence (DNA): TGTGCCAGCAGTACCTTAGCGAAGCGGAGGTTCTTC.

This clone was picked up a small number of times. This rearrangement joins TRBV28 to TRBJ2-7; 11 positions match TRBD1. The J segment lost 5 bases and the V segment lost 4 bases, leaving 7 bases of the junction unmatched. The CDR3 contains 15 residues. The germline gives CDR1 MDHEN, CDR2 SYDVKM. CDR3 nucleotide sequence: TGTGCCAGCAGTTCATCGCGGACAGGGGGCCACGAGCAGTACTTC. Amino acids: CASSSSRTGGHEQYF.

V and J are TRBV6-5 and TRBJ1-5, with a weak D call TRBD1 (5 bases). This CDR3 has 14 residues. Trimming stripped 6 bases from V and 4 bases from J, with 13 bases between. The germline V gene has CDR1 MNHEY and CDR2 SVGAGI. The CDR3 sequence is CASSLLGGNQPQHF. The CDR3 DNA is TGTGCCAGCAGCCTCCTCGGGGGTAATCAGCCCCAGCATTTT.

This clone has more than one count but fewer than ten. The chain is built from TRBV7-3 and TRBJ1-2; 9 bases are a match to TRBD1. Unmatched junction bases numbered 15, after V lost 5 bases and J lost 5 bases. The CDR3 covers 17 residues. Germline CDR1 is SGHTA and CDR2 is FQGTGA. CDR3 DNA sequence: TGTGCCAGCAGCCCCCGAGCTAGAGGGACAGGGTCGTATGGCTACACCTTC. It specifies CASSPRARGTGSYGYTF.

The V gene is TRBV25-1, the J gene TRBJ2-3; weak D call: TRBD1 (6 bases). V was pared by 9 bases and J by 0 bases, with 13 bases between. CDR3 length equals 14 residues. Per the germline V gene, CDR1 is MGHDK and CDR2 is SYGVNS. The CDR3 bases are TGTGCCAGTCAGGGGACACCTAGCACAGATACGCAGTATTTT. Amino acid sequence: CASQGTPSTDTQYF. Filled out from reference TRBV25-1 and TRBJ2-3, the complete variable domain reads EADIYQTPRYLVIGTGKKITLECSQTMGHDKMYWYQQDPGMELHLIHYSYGVNSTEKGDLSSESTVSRIRTEHFPLTLESARPSHTSQYLCASQGTPSTDTQYFGPGTRLTVL.

The V and J genes are TRBV11-3 and TRBJ2-1; D is perhaps TRBD2 (6 bases). V was clipped by 6 bases and J by 5 bases, with 17 bases between them. This CDR3 contains 15 residues. CDR1 and CDR2 from the germline V gene are SGHNT and YENEEA. The CDR3 loop is CASSPRDFVHNEQFF. CDR3 DNA: TGTGCCAGCAGTCCCCGGGACTTTGTACACAATGAGCAGTTCTTC.

The chain is built from TRBV18 and TRBJ2-3; 9 bases agree with TRBD2. CDR1 and CDR2 from the germline V gene are KGHSH and LQKENI. CDR3 length: 14 residues. J gave up 2 bases and V 5 bases, and 2 bases lay outside the gene matches. This chain's CDR3 is CASSRTSATDTQYF. The CDR3 nucleotides read TGTGCCAGCTCAAGGACTAGCGCCACAGATACGCAGTATTTT.

The rearrangement uses TRBV7-6 and TRBJ2-3, with 9 bases aligning to TRBD2. The CDR3 length is 17 residues. V was pared by 1 base and J by 5 bases, with 10 bases of the junction left unmatched. Germline loops: CDR1 SGHVS, CDR2 FNYEAQ. The CDR3 spells CASSLGLGREGQDTQYF. The CDR3 DNA sequence: TGTGCCAGCAGCTTAGGCCTGGGGCGGGAGGGCCAAGATACGCAGTATTTT.

The chain couples TRBV25-1 to TRBJ2-5; TRBD1 is a possible D gene (5 bases). Germline-derived CDR1 and CDR2 are MGHDK and SYGVNS. The CDR3 is made up of 13 amino acids. V was shortened by 2 bases and J by 5 bases, with 9 bases between the two germline ends. CDR3 nucleotide sequence: TGTGCCAGCAGTGAACAGGGATACGAGACCCAGTACTTC. Encoded protein: CASSEQGYETQYF.

The chain carries TRBV5-4 and TRBJ1-5; 8 bases match TRBD1. Looked up from germline, CDR1 is SGHNT and CDR2 is YYREEE (reference sequence). CDR3 size: 15 residues. The V and J ends lost 2 bases and 2 bases, in that order; junction bases with no gene match: 3. DNA of the CDR3: TGTGCCAGCAGCTTCACGGACAGGGGCAATCAGCCCCAGCATTTT. Amino acid sequence: CASSFTDRGNQPQHF.

The chain is built from TRBV29-1 and TRBJ1-2, with 8 bases matching TRBD1. From germline, CDR1 is SQVTM and CDR2 ANQGSEA. The CDR3 consists of 12 residues. J gave up 8 bases and V 4 bases, and 6 bases lay outside the gene matches. The CDR3 nucleotides are TGCAGCGTTGGTCAGGGGGCGCAAGGCTACACCTTC. Translated: CSVGQGAQGYTF.

This clone was detected only once. This chain joins TRBV7-9 and TRBJ1-2; TRBD1 might be the D (6 bases). Germline values: CDR1 SEHNR, CDR2 FQNEAQ (reference sequence). The CDR3 extends over 13 amino acids. V lost 3 bases to trimming and J lost 7 bases, with 12 bases between them. The CDR3 is CASSFATGPGYTF. CDR3 DNA: TGTGCCAGCAGCTTCGCCACAGGGCCTGGCTACACCTTC.

The chain carries TRBV19 and TRBJ2-1, with TRBD1 identical over 9 bases. The V gene end was trimmed by 6 bases and the J gene end by 12 bases; junction bases not matched to a gene: 18. CDR3 length: 16 residues. Germline assignment: CDR1 LNHDA and CDR2 SQIVND (reference sequence). The CDR3 here is CASRFSDRGRPTSQFF. The CDR3 nucleotides read TGTGCCAGTAGATTCTCGGACAGGGGCAGGCCGACTTCGCAGTTCTTC.

The V and J genes are TRBV10-3 and TRBJ2-3, with 7 bases aligning to TRBD2. Germline CDR1 is ENHRY and CDR2 is SYGVKD. This CDR3 region has 15 residues. V dropped 2 bases and J dropped 6; count of bases not matched to a gene: 8. The CDR3 DNA follows: TGTGCCATCAGTGAGGACCCGGGAGGCGGTGATACGCAGTATTTT. Translating it yields CAISEDPGGGDTQYF.

The V call is TRBV2, the J call TRBJ2-2; tentative D call: TRBD1 (5 bases). The CDR3 length is 16 residues. Trimming removed 7 bases from V and 7 bases from J, with 22 bases in between. Looked up from germline, CDR1 is SNHLY and CDR2 is FYNNEI. CDR3 DNA: TGTGCCAGCATGCTGGGAAGGGGTCGTGTTGACGGGGAGCTGTTTTTT. Its protein is CASMLGRGRVDGELFF.